Sequencing of this T cell receptor (beta chain) was carried out in a study of T cell changes during pregnancy in multiple sclerosis. V lost 1 base, J lost 0 bases, and 9 bases stayed unmatched. This CDR3 has 19 residues. Germline CDR1 SGHNT, CDR2 YENEEA. The protocol was immunoSEQ multiplex PCR, while the TCRdb copy is restricted to in-frame clones and leaves out a portion. Of more than 55,000 clones listed, approximately 90% were seen once; the top ten hold around 1.4%. The starting material was peripheral blood, obtained in the second trimester of pregnancy. The chain carries TRBV11-3 and TRBJ2-1; TRBD2 aligns across 10 bases. The TCR was taken from a female donor with multiple sclerosis, enrolled in a pregnancy study. CDR3 DNA sequence: TGTGCCAGCAGCTTAGGACTAGCGGGCCAACCCAGCTCCTACAATGAGCAGTTCTTC. Amino acid sequence: CASSLGLAGQPSSYNEQFF.